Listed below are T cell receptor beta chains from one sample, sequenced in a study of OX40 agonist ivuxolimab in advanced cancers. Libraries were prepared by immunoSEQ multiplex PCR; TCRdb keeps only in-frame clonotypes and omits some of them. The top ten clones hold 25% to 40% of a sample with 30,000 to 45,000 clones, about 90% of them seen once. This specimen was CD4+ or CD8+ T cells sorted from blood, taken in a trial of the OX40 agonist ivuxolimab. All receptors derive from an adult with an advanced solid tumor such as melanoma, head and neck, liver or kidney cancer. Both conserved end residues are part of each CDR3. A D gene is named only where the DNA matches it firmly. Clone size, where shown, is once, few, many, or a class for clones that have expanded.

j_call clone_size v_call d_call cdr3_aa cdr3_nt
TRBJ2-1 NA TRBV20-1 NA CSAEGYNEQFF TGCAGTGCGGAGGGTTACAATGAGCAGTTCTTC
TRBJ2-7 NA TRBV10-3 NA CAISGGEGGEQYF TGTGCCATCAGTGGCGGGGAAGGAGGCGAGCAGTACTTC
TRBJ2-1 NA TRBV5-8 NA CARQLSTGEQFF TGTGCCAGGCAGCTCAGTACAGGTGAGCAGTTCTTC
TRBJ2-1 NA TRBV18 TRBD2 CASSPPVGGGPFSYNEQFF TGTGCCAGCTCACCACCAGTGGGCGGGGGGCCCTTCTCCTACAATGAGCAGTTCTTC
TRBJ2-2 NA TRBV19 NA CASNRATETNTGELFF TGTGCCAGTAACCGCGCGACAGAAACGAACACCGGGGAGCTGTTTTTT
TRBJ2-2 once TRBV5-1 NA CASSSTGPPNTGELFF TGCGCCAGCAGCTCCACAGGGCCTCCGAACACCGGGGAGCTGTTTTTT
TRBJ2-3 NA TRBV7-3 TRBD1 CASSKGGGGTDTQYF TGTGCCAGCAGCAAAGGGGGCGGTGGCACAGATACGCAGTATTTT
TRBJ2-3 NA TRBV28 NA CASSLISGTHFTDTQYF TGTGCCAGCAGTTTGATTAGTGGGACTCACTTCACAGATACGCAGTATTTT
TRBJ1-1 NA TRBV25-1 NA CASSEVWGRGEAFF TGTGCCAGCAGTGAAGTCTGGGGCAGGGGTGAAGCTTTCTTT
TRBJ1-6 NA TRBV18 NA CASSQGYNSPLHF TGTGCCAGCTCACAGGGGTATAATTCACCCCTCCACTTT
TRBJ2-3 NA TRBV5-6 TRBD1 CASSYRQGATDTQYF TGTGCCAGCAGCTACCGACAGGGGGCCACAGATACGCAGTATTTT
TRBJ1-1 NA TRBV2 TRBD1 CASSNGQGLEAFF TGTGCCAGCAGTAACGGACAGGGGTTGGAGGCTTTCTTT
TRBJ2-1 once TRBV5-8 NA CASSLFRGSYNEQFF TGTGCCAGCAGCCTTTTCCGGGGGAGCTACAATGAGCAGTTCTTC
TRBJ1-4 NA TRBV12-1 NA CASSFARDREAKLFF TGTGCCAGCAGCTTTGCTCGGGACAGGGAGGCAAAACTGTTTTTT
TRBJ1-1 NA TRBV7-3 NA CASSSTVSTEAFF TGTGCCAGCAGCTCCACCGTGAGCACTGAAGCTTTCTTT
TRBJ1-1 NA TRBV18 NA CASSPGREAFF TGTGCCAGCTCACCAGGACGGGAAGCTTTCTTT
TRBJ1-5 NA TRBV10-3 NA CAISRSLNQPQHF TGTGCCATCAGCCGGTCCCTCAATCAGCCCCAGCATTTT
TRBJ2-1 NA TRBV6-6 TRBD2 CASSYGLAGAGDEQFF TGTGCCAGCAGCTATGGACTAGCGGGAGCCGGGGATGAGCAGTTCTTC
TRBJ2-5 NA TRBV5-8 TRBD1 CASSLRGKETQYF TGTGCCAGCAGCCTCAGGGGGAAAGAGACCCAGTACTTC
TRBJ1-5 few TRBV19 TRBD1 CASSISDRVLQPQHF TGTGCCAGTAGTATCTCGGACAGGGTGTTGCAGCCCCAGCATTTT
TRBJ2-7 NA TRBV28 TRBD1 CASSPVSTGRYEQYF TGTGCCAGCAGCCCCGTCTCGACAGGGAGATACGAGCAGTACTTC
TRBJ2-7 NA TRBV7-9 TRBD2 CASSLSGGGSSYEQYF TGTGCCAGCAGCCTATCGGGGGGAGGGAGCTCCTACGAGCAGTACTTC
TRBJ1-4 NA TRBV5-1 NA CASRPSGPSNEKLFF TGCGCCAGCAGACCATCGGGGCCGTCTAATGAAAAACTGTTTTTT
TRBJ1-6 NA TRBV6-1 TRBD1 CASTVAGGNSPLHF TGTGCCAGCACGGTGGCAGGGGGAAATTCACCCCTCCACTTT
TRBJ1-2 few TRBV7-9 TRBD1 CASSRGQGNGYTF TGTGCCAGCAGCAGGGGACAGGGTAATGGCTACACCTTC
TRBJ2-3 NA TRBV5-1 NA CASSLAGGGADTQYF TGCGCCAGCAGCTTGGCGGGTGGGGGAGCAGATACGCAGTATTTT
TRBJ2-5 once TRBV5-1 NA CASSLTGPNVETQYF TGCGCCAGCAGCCTCACGGGGCCAAATGTCGAGACCCAGTACTTC
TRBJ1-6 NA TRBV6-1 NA CASSEWRGRSPLHF TGTGCCAGCAGTGAATGGAGGGGTCGTTCACCCCTCCACTTT
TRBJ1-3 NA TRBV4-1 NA CASSHQAGRKNTIYF TGCGCCAGCAGCCATCAGGCAGGGAGAAAGAACACCATATATTTT
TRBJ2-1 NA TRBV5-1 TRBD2 CASSFGGGAGEQFF TGCGCCAGCAGCTTCGGCGGGGGGGCCGGTGAGCAGTTCTTC
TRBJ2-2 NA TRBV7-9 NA CASSLGRGAGTGELFF TGTGCCAGCAGCTTAGGGCGGGGCGCCGGCACCGGGGAGCTGTTTTTT
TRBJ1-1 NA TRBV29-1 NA CSVSIGSGAFF TGCAGCGTTTCGATAGGGTCTGGCGCTTTCTTT
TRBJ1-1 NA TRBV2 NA CASSEPWPVHPPPEAFF TGTGCCAGCAGTGAACCGTGGCCGGTACACCCTCCTCCTGAAGCTTTCTTT
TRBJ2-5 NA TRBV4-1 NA CASSVQGYGETQYF TGCGCCAGCAGCGTTCAGGGGTACGGAGAGACCCAGTACTTC
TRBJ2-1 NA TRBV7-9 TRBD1 CASRFGTVTHNEQFF TGTGCCAGCCGATTTGGGACAGTGACTCACAATGAGCAGTTCTTC
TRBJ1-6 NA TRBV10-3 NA CAIKSARNSPLHF TGTGCCATAAAGAGCGCCCGAAATTCACCCCTCCACTTT
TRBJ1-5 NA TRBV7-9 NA CASSEEGIQPQHF TGTGCCAGCTCTGAGGAAGGGATTCAGCCCCAGCATTTT
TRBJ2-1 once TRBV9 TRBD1 CASSVGEGGLFRSYNEQFF TGTGCCAGCAGCGTAGGAGAAGGGGGCCTTTTCCGCTCCTACAATGAGCAGTTCTTC
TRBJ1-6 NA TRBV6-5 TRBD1 CASRDRGDSPLHF TGTGCCAGCCGGGACAGGGGAGATTCACCCCTCCACTTT
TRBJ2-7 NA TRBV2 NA CASTTLWGEQYF TGTGCCAGCACTACACTTTGGGGCGAGCAGTACTTC
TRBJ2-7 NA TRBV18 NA CASSPRSGAAYEQYF TGTGCCAGCTCACCACGTTCTGGGGCCGCCTACGAGCAGTACTTC
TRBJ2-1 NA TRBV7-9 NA CASSLDGEQFF TGTGCCAGCAGTTTAGATGGGGAGCAGTTCTTC
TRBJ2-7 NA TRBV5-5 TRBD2 CASSLEGLALFYEQYF TGTGCCAGCAGCTTGGAGGGACTAGCCCTCTTCTACGAGCAGTACTTC
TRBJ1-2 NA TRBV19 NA CASSQTGINYGYTF TGTGCCAGTAGTCAGACGGGTATCAACTATGGCTACACCTTC
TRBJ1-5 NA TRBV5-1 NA CASRYSSNQPQHF TGCGCCAGTCGATACAGTAGCAATCAGCCCCAGCATTTT
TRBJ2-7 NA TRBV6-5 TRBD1 CASTQGGQGTYEQYF TGTGCCAGCACCCAGGGGGGACAGGGCACCTACGAGCAGTACTTC
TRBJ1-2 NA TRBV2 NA CASIYSVYGYTF TGTGCCAGCATTTATTCAGTCTATGGCTACACCTTC
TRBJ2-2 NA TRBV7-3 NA CASSPRTTGELFF TGTGCCAGCAGCCCTCGGACCACCGGGGAGCTGTTTTTT
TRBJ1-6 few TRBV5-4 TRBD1 CASSPGTDLRSPLHF TGTGCCAGCAGCCCGGGGACAGATCTCCGTTCACCCCTCCACTTT
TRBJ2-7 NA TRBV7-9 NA CASSPTGDYEQYF TGTGCCAGCAGCCCAACGGGGGACTACGAGCAGTACTTC
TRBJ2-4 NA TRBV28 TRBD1 CASSSPGQSGNIQYF TGTGCCAGCAGTTCTCCGGGACAGAGTGGAAACATTCAGTACTTC
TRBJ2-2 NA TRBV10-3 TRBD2 CASFGGTSGLTGELFF TGTGCCTCATTTGGCGGGACTAGCGGGCTCACCGGGGAGCTGTTTTTT
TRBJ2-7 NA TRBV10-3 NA CAISGQSGEQYF TGTGCCATCAGTGGACAGTCTGGAGAGCAGTACTTC
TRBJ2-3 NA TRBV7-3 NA CASSLSGALGDTQYF TGTGCCAGCAGCTTAAGCGGGGCCCTAGGGGATACGCAGTATTTT
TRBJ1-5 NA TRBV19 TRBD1 CASIEGGDRPSNQPQHF TGTGCCAGTATCGAGGGGGGGGACAGACCTTCCAATCAGCCCCAGCATTTT
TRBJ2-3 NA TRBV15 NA CATSSGAVSTDTQYF TGTGCCACCAGCAGTGGGGCGGTCAGCACAGATACGCAGTATTTT
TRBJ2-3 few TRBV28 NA CASSLLFRGARTDTQYF TGTGCCAGCAGTTTATTGTTCCGGGGGGCGCGGACAGATACGCAGTATTTT
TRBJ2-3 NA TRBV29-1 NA CSAQGGVGTQYF TGCAGCGCCCAAGGGGGGGTGGGTACGCAGTATTTT
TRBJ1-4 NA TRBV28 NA CASSGDGTANEKLFF TGTGCCAGCAGTGGTGACGGGACGGCTAATGAAAAACTGTTTTTT
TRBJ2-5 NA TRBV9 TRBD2 CASSVQIGEGETQYF TGTGCCAGCAGCGTCCAAATAGGGGAGGGAGAGACCCAGTACTTC